The entry that follows covers one T cell receptor beta chain sequence. What it binds is not known. The repertoire was sequenced with immunoSEQ multiplex PCR; TCRdb's copy has only in-frame clones and lacks some. The repertoire holds over 130,000 clones, with nearly 95% as singletons. The sample belongs to a study of T cell responses to AZD1222 COVID-19 vaccine. Notes on the study in general: When two AZD1222 doses had been given, Spike-specific TCR breadth and depth rose. Among AZD1222 vaccinees, only 5 to 7 were seropositive at baseline. The donors showed a predominance of white British ancestry and of females, with possible underestimation of clonal diversity.

This CDR3 is built from 16 residues. V lost 5 bases and J 0 bases, leaving 15 bases between the germline ends. Germline V gene sequence: CDR1 MNHEY, CDR2 SMNVEV (reference sequence). The receptor was derived from an adult who received the AZD1222 COVID-19 vaccine. Sequenced material: peripheral blood, taken 28 days after the second AZD1222 dose. The chain links TRBV27 to TRBJ2-3; tentatively, D is TRBD1 (6 bases). The CDR3 is CASSTLGGPSTDTQYF. The CDR3 nucleotides are TGTGCCAGCAGTACCTTAGGGGGACCTAGCACAGATACGCAGTATTTT.